Following are 11 T cell receptor beta chains from one sample sequenced in a study of blood T cell repertoires in COVID-19 (dated by TCRdb to about 2020). The method was the immunoSEQ multiplex PCR assay. TCRdb obtained this table from immuneACCESS and retained in-frame rearrangements with V and J assigned. These tables miss some clones; where compared with another copy, unresolved V genes account for less than half of the shortfall, and the remainder is unexplained. Here the sample has about 270,000 clones; 81% occur a single time. Around 3.2% of the sample lies in the top ten. Sequencing was carried out using peripheral blood. The receptors were gathered from a woman aged 55-75 years with active or convalescent COVID-19.

The CDR3 loop reads CASSFGGANYEQYF. In nucleotides, the CDR3 is TGTGCCAGCAGCTTCGGGGGGGCGAATTACGAGCAGTACTTC. The V and J genes are TRBV7-8 and TRBJ2-7, with TRBD2 matching 8 bases. V dropped 3 bases and J dropped 4; count of bases not matched to a gene: 5. Germline V CDR1 and CDR2: SGHVS, FQNEAQ. CDR3 length: 14 residues.

The chain combines TRBV7-6 with TRBJ2-1, with 12 nucleotides matching TRBD2. The V gene's germline CDR1 is SGHVS and CDR2 FNYEAQ. The CDR3 loop spans 16 amino acids. V was pared by 5 bases and J by 2 bases, with 4 bases of the junction left unmatched. The CDR3 nucleotides are TGTGCCAGCAGCGAACTAGCGGGGGGCCCCTACAATGAGCAGTTCTTC. Translating it yields CASSELAGGPYNEQFF.

The chain couples TRBV19 to TRBJ1-5; 7 nucleotides align to TRBD1. Germline V gene data show CDR1 as LNHDA and CDR2 as SQIVND (reference sequence). The CDR3 loop spans 14 amino acids. Unmatched junction bases numbered 7, after V lost 10 bases and J lost 1 base. CDR3 nucleotide sequence: TGTGCCACCTCTGGACAGGCCAGCAATCAGCCCCAGCATTTT. Translating it yields CATSGQASNQPQHF.

This clone was detected a few times. V is TRBV30 and J is TRBJ1-2; D possibly corresponds to TRBD1 (5 bases). This CDR3 contains 16 residues. V gave up 5 bases and J gave up 2 bases, with 21 bases separating them. Germline CDR1 reads GTSNPN; CDR2 reads SVGIG (reference sequence). CDR3 residues: CAWAPPGGALNYGYTF. The CDR3 DNA is TGTGCCTGGGCCCCCCCGGGAGGGGCACTCAACTATGGCTACACCTTC.

CDR3 DNA sequence: TGTGCCAGCAGTACGGACAGGGCGGGCAATCAGCCCCAGCATTTT. Translated, it gives CASSTDRAGNQPQHF. The V and J genes are TRBV27 and TRBJ1-5; TRBD1 matches at 8 bases. V lost 5 bases to trimming and J lost 2 bases; unmatched junction nucleotides: 5. CDR3 length: 15 residues. Germline values: CDR1 MNHEY, CDR2 SMNVEV (reference sequence).

The chain uses TRBV18 and TRBJ2-1; 11 bases line up with TRBD2. The CDR3 extends over 17 amino acids. With 1 base clipped from V and 5 bases from J, the junction kept 7 bases outside the gene matches. The germline gives CDR1 KGHSH, CDR2 LQKENI. The CDR3 loop is CASSPLFSGRAHNEQFF. The CDR3 DNA reads TGTGCCAGCTCACCACTCTTTAGCGGGAGGGCCCACAATGAGCAGTTCTTC. Supplemented by reference TRBV18 and TRBJ2-1, the full variable domain reads NAGVMQNPRHLVRRRGQEARLRCSPMKGHSHVYWYRQLPEEGLKFMVYLQKENIIDESGMPKERFSAEFPKEGPSILRIQQVVRGDSAAYFCASSPLFSGRAHNEQFFGPGTRLTVL.

CDR3 coding DNA: TGCGCCAGCAGTCAATCCTGCGTAGGGAGGGGGAGGAATCAGCCCCAGCATTTT. Translation: CASSQSCVGRGRNQPQHF. The gene calls are TRBV23-1 and TRBJ1-5; possible D gene TRBD1, 6 bases. TRBV23-1 is an open reading frame, and its role is uncertain. V dropped 0 bases and J dropped 4 bases, with 19 bases sitting between them. The CDR3 is made up of 18 amino acids.

This clone was seen more than once but under ten times. CDR3 sequence (DNA): TGCGCCAGCAGTGAGAAAAGACTAGCGGCCTACAATGAGCAGTTCTTC. As protein: CASSEKRLAAYNEQFF. The V call is TRBV10-1, the J call TRBJ2-1; TRBD2 aligns across 9 bases. The CDR3 is 16 residues long. V was clipped by 2 bases and J by 2 bases; unmatched bases: 4. CDR1 is WNHNN, CDR2 SYGVQD, per germline (reference sequence).

The chain joins TRBV5-8 to TRBJ2-5; tentatively, D is TRBD1 (5 bases). The V gene lost 0 bases and the J gene lost 0 bases, with 12 bases spanning the gap. The germline gives CDR1 SGHTS, CDR2 YDEGEE. The length of the CDR3 is 16 residues. The CDR3 nucleotides read TGTGCCAGCAGCTTGGGCAGGGCAAAATACCAAGAGACCCAGTACTTC. Amino acid sequence: CASSLGRAKYQETQYF.

This chain uses TRBV3-1 (or the pseudogene TRBV3-2) with TRBJ2-4, with 8 positions matching TRBD1. CDR3 size: 15 residues. V was pared by 1 base and J by 9 bases, with 8 bases of the junction left unmatched. Germline CDR1 is LGHDT and CDR2 is YNNKEL (reference sequence). The CDR3 nucleotides read TGTGCCAGCAGCCAAGTCCGGACAGGGAACAGCATTCAGTACTTC. This encodes CASSQVRTGNSIQYF.

The chain employs TRBV6-5 and TRBJ2-5; maybe TRBD2 (6 bases). The CDR3 totals 15 residues. Deletions cut 4 bases from V and 4 bases from J, with 16 bases between. Germline lookup yields CDR1 MNHEY and CDR2 SVGAGI. The CDR3 loop is CASSSLRDLTETQYF. The CDR3, as DNA: TGTGCCAGCAGTTCCCTGAGGGACTTGACAGAGACCCAGTACTTC.